The rows below give T cell receptor beta chains drawn from one sample of a study of shared clonotypes between healthy human individuals. Profiling relied on immunoSEQ multiplex PCR, and the TCRdb table lists in-frame clones only, not all of them. In the table there are approximately 810,000 clones, 80% to 95% of which are singletons. The sample comprised naive CD8+ T cells sorted from blood. These receptors all stem from a man between 25 and 39 years old in good health. CDR3s include the opening cysteine and the closing phenylalanine or tryptophan. D genes are given only for firm matches. Expanded clones are given a class, and other clones once, few, many or no size at all.

j_call | clone_size | v_call | d_call | cdr3_nt | cdr3_aa
TRBJ1-4 | NA | TRBV5-1 | NA | TGCGCCAGCAGCTTGAGGGCAGGGGATGAAAAACTGTTTTTT | CASSLRAGDEKLFF
TRBJ2-7 | NA | TRBV7-9 | NA | TGTGCCAGCAGCTTACCGGGCGGAGGGGCTAGGTCCTACGAGCAGTACTTC | CASSLPGGGARSYEQYF
TRBJ2-1 | NA | TRBV7-8 | TRBD2 | TGTGCCAGCAGCTTAGCTACTAGCGGGAGCAATGAGCAGTTCTTC | CASSLATSGSNEQFF
TRBJ2-1 | NA | TRBV11-2 | TRBD2 | TGTGCCAGCAGCCTGACTAGCGGACCGTACAATGAGCAGTTCTTC | CASSLTSGPYNEQFF
TRBJ2-7 | NA | TRBV4-1 | NA | TGCGCCAGCAGCCAAGATCCGGGGAACGAGCAGTACTTC | CASSQDPGNEQYF
TRBJ2-4 | NA | TRBV9 | NA | TGTGCCAGCGGCCCAGGGGGGATGGCCAAAAACATTCAGTACTTC | CASGPGGMAKNIQYF
TRBJ2-1 | NA | TRBV5-1 | NA | TGCGCCAGCAGTCAGGGCAATGAGCAGTTCTTC | CASSQGNEQFF
TRBJ2-1 | NA | TRBV28 | TRBD1 | TGTGCCAGCAGTTTTTGGGACAGCGCCTACAATGAGCAGTTCTTC | CASSFWDSAYNEQFF
TRBJ2-5 | NA | TRBV29-1 | NA | TGCAGCGTTGGACGACTGTCGAGGGGGGAGACCCAGTACTTC | CSVGRLSRGETQYF
TRBJ2-1 | NA | TRBV7-8 | NA | TGTGCCAGCACCCTTTACGAGGGCCATGAGCAGTTCTTC | CASTLYEGHEQFF
TRBJ2-7 | NA | TRBV4-3 | NA | TGCGCCAGCAGCCAAGATCAACAGGCAGCAGCGATCAGTGGCGAGCAGTACTTC | CASSQDQQAAAISGEQYF
TRBJ2-1 | once | TRBV29-1 | NA | TGCAGCGTTGAAGCGGGCGGGACGGGTGAGCAGTTCTTC | CSVEAGGTGEQFF
TRBJ2-1 | NA | TRBV19 | TRBD1 | TGTGCCAGTAGTATTCGACAGGGGCGATTCCCCTACAATGAGCAGTTCTTC | CASSIRQGRFPYNEQFF
TRBJ1-3 | few | TRBV6-1 | NA | TGTGCCAGCAGTGAAGGAGGGTCGGGAGGAAACACCATATATTTT | CASSEGGSGGNTIYF
TRBJ1-5 | NA | TRBV19 | TRBD1 | TGTGCCAGCCACAGGGGGAGGATATATAGCAATCAGCCCCAGCATTTT | CASHRGRIYSNQPQHF
TRBJ2-1 | NA | TRBV27 | TRBD2 | TGTGCCAGCAGTTCCGGACTAGCGGGAATCTCCTACAATGAGCAGTTCTTC | CASSSGLAGISYNEQFF
TRBJ2-5 | NA | TRBV29-1 | TRBD2 | TGCAGCGTTGTACCTCAGGGACTAGCGGGAGGAAGGGAGACCCAGTACTTC | CSVVPQGLAGGRETQYF
TRBJ1-1 | NA | TRBV10-3 | TRBD1 | TGTGCCATCACCCTTGGGGTAGGGGGCGGGAACACTGAAGCTTTCTTT | CAITLGVGGGNTEAFF
TRBJ2-2 | NA | TRBV7-9 | NA | TGTGCCAGCAGCGAAGGATGGGGGGAGCTGTTTTTT | CASSEGWGELFF
TRBJ2-7 | NA | TRBV15 | TRBD2 | TGTGCCACCAGCAGTGGGACTAGCGGGTTGGATTTCTACGAGCAGTACTTC | CATSSGTSGLDFYEQYF
TRBJ2-1 | once | TRBV6-6 | TRBD2 | TGTGCCAGCAGTTACTCTCCTAGCGGGATAAACAATGAGCAGTTCTTC | CASSYSPSGINNEQFF
TRBJ2-4 | NA | TRBV7-9 | TRBD1 | TGTGCCAGCAGCTCTACCGGGACAGGGGCCCTGATAGCCAAAAACATTCAGTACTTC | CASSSTGTGALIAKNIQYF
TRBJ2-3 | NA | TRBV5-4 | NA | TGTGCCACCACCCCAGAGGGTACCTACACAGATACGCAGTATTTT | CATTPEGTYTDTQYF
TRBJ2-1 | NA | TRBV5-4 | NA | TGTGCCAGCAGCTTGGGGCTATACTCCTACAATGAGCAGTTCTTC | CASSLGLYSYNEQFF
TRBJ2-3 | NA | TRBV4-2 | NA | TGTGCCAGCAGCCAAGCGGTAGCAGATACGCAGTATTTT | CASSQAVADTQYF
TRBJ2-7 | NA | TRBV18 | NA | TGTGCCAGCTCACCACCTGGAGTGCCCCACGAGCAGTACTTC | CASSPPGVPHEQYF
TRBJ2-7 | NA | TRBV14 | NA | TGTGCCAGCAGCCCAACGGGACACCCAACTTACGAGCAGTACTTC | CASSPTGHPTYEQYF
TRBJ2-5 | once | TRBV5-4 | TRBD2 | TGTGCCAGCAGCTTCTGGGGGGGACACCAAGAGACCCAGTACTTC | CASSFWGGHQETQYF
TRBJ2-7 | NA | TRBV6-4 | TRBD2 | TGTGCCAGCAGCAACTCCGGGACTAGCGGGGGAGCGTACTTC | CASSNSGTSGGAYF
TRBJ2-7 | NA | TRBV15 | NA | TGTGCCACCAGCAGAGATCCGACCGACGGGGACTACGAGCAGTACTTC | CATSRDPTDGDYEQYF
TRBJ2-3 | few | TRBV15 | NA | TGTGCCACCAGCAGAGGGGTTCTTGGCACAGATACGCAGTATTTT | CATSRGVLGTDTQYF
TRBJ2-5 | NA | TRBV7-9 | NA | TGTGCCAGCAGCCAAGTCTGGGAGACCCAGTACTTC | CASSQVWETQYF
TRBJ2-7 | NA | TRBV5-4 | TRBD2 | TGTGCCAGCAGCTCCGGGACTACCAACTACGAGCAGTACTTC | CASSSGTTNYEQYF
TRBJ1-4 | NA | TRBV9 | NA | TGTGCCAGCAGCGGTGACCGAACTAATGAAAAACTGTTTTTT | CASSGDRTNEKLFF
TRBJ2-2 | NA | TRBV5-1 | NA | TGCGCCAGCAGTGACCCGACAGGTATAGGCAGCACCGGGGAGCTGTTTTTT | CASSDPTGIGSTGELFF
TRBJ2-7 | NA | TRBV18 | NA | TGTGCCTCCCGATCAGGCCTAGTCTCCTACGAGCAGTACTTC | CASRSGLVSYEQYF
TRBJ2-7 | NA | TRBV25-1 | NA | TGTGCCAGCAGAGGGACTGAGAGCTACGAGCAGTACTTC | CASRGTESYEQYF
TRBJ2-3 | NA | TRBV5-4 | NA | TGTGCCAGCAGCAACAGGATTGAACCAGATACGCAGTATTTT | CASSNRIEPDTQYF
TRBJ2-7 | NA | TRBV18 | NA | TGTGCCAGCTCACCACCAGGGTTGTACTACGAGCAGTACTTC | CASSPPGLYYEQYF
TRBJ2-5 | NA | TRBV7-9 | NA | TGTGCCAGCAGCACACCCAGGGGCCAGGAGACCCAGTACTTC | CASSTPRGQETQYF